The next 32 T cell receptor beta chains were all read from a single sample in a study of OX40 agonist ivuxolimab in advanced cancers. The table came from immunoSEQ multiplex PCR; TCRdb's copy has only in-frame clones and leaves some out. This table holds 20,000 to 25,000 clones, 80% to 90% found once. Sequencing was performed on CD4+ or CD8+ T cells sorted from blood, taken in a trial of the OX40 agonist ivuxolimab. These receptor sequences come from an adult with an advanced solid tumor such as melanoma, head and neck, liver or kidney cancer.

The gene calls are TRBV9 and TRBJ1-1; 9 nucleotides agree with TRBD1. The CDR3 covers 17 residues. Germline V gives CDR1 SGDLS, CDR2 YYNGEE. J was trimmed by 0 bases and V by 2 bases; bases with no gene match: 8. Here the CDR3 DNA reads TGTGCCAGCAGCGTCTACAGGGGGCAGGGTATGAACACTGAAGCTTTCTTT. This encodes CASSVYRGQGMNTEAFF.

V is TRBV7-9 and J is TRBJ2-7, with TRBD2 as a possible D gene (6 bases). The CDR3 covers 14 residues. The germline gives CDR1 SEHNR, CDR2 FQNEAQ (reference sequence). V was clipped by 5 bases and J by 1 base, with 12 bases between them. CDR3: CASSPPAGSYEQYF. DNA for the CDR3: TGTGCCAGCAGCCCTCCGGCGGGGTCCTACGAGCAGTACTTC.

The chain is built from TRBV4-3 and TRBJ2-1; 13 positions match TRBD2. The CDR3 loop spans 16 amino acids. Germline lookup yields CDR1 LGHNA and CDR2 YSLEER. With V trimmed by 4 bases and J by 4 bases, 4 bases remained unmatched. This CDR3 reads CASSPGTSGDYNEQFF. The CDR3 DNA reads TGCGCCAGCAGCCCTGGGACTAGCGGGGATTACAATGAGCAGTTCTTC.

V usage is TRBV4-1 and J usage is TRBJ2-2, with unresolved D. Germline CDR1 reads MGHRA; CDR2 reads YSYEKL. Trimming stripped 3 bases from V and 2 bases from J, with 4 bases between. CDR3 size: 13 residues. CDR3 loop: CASSHANTGELFF. The CDR3 coding sequence is TGCGCCAGCAGCCATGCAAACACCGGGGAGCTGTTTTTT.

J is TRBJ1-1 and V is TRBV30; D unclear. Trimming removed 4 bases from V and 4 bases from J, with 16 bases in between. Germline CDR1 and CDR2: GTSNPN and SVGIG (reference sequence). This CDR3 spans 14 amino acids. This chain's CDR3 is CAWILTSGGTEAFF. For the CDR3, the DNA is TGTGCCTGGATCCTGACTTCGGGCGGCACTGAAGCTTTCTTT.

As regards this clone: The sample holds other DNA sequences that translate to the same CDR3. This chain uses TRBV12-5 with TRBJ2-7; TRBD2 is a possible D gene (6 bases). The V gene's germline CDR1 is LGHNT and CDR2 FRNRAP. Deletions cut 3 bases from V and 0 bases from J, with 21 bases between. The CDR3 spans 18 residues. CDR3 sequence: CASGFGLFRDWGSYEQYF. As DNA, the CDR3 is TGTGCTAGTGGTTTTGGGCTCTTCCGGGACTGGGGCTCCTACGAGCAGTACTTC. The complete variable domain, with remaining parts taken from reference TRBV12-5 and TRBJ2-7, reads DARVTQTPRHKVTEMGQEVTMRCQPILGHNTVFWYRQTMMQGLELLAYFRNRAPLDDSGMPKDRFSAEMPDATLATLKIQPSEPRDSAVYFCASGFGLFRDWGSYEQYFGPGTRLTVT.

The chain combines TRBV9 with TRBJ2-4; maybe TRBD1 (6 bases). The ends were cut back, 0 bases at V and 4 bases at J, with 11 bases in the middle. The CDR3 has 15 residues. In germline, CDR1 is SGDLS, CDR2 YYNGEE. The CDR3 sequence is CASSVGGTRKNIQYF. Here the CDR3 DNA reads TGTGCCAGCAGCGTAGGGGGGACAAGGAAAAACATTCAGTACTTC.

The V and J genes are TRBV15 and TRBJ1-1, with D possibly being TRBD1 (5 bases). The V gene lost 6 bases and the J gene lost 5 bases, with 10 bases spanning the gap. The CDR3 is 12 residues long. Germline V CDR1 and CDR2: LNHNV, YYDKDF (reference sequence). CDR3 loop: CATSGGWTEAFF. The CDR3 region has the DNA TGTGCCACCAGTGGGGGATGGACTGAAGCTTTCTTT.

The chain has TRBV14 and TRBJ2-5; D tentatively reads TRBD1 or TRBD2 (5 bases each). V lost 4 bases and J 2 bases, leaving 14 bases between the germline ends. This CDR3 comprises 15 residues. Per the germline V gene, CDR1 is SGHDN and CDR2 is FVKESK. Written as DNA, the CDR3 is TGTGCCAGCAGCCCCCGGGACCGCATACAAGAGACCCAGTACTTC. It encodes CASSPRDRIQETQYF.

CDR3 loop: CASSIVVSSYEQYF. Here the CDR3 DNA reads TGTGCCAGTAGTATCGTGGTAAGCTCCTACGAGCAGTACTTC. This chain joins TRBV19 and TRBJ2-7; D call uncertain. The V and J ends lost 3 bases and 0 bases respectively, with 9 bases between them. Germline-derived CDR1 and CDR2 are LNHDA and SQIVND (reference sequence). CDR3 length: 14 amino acids.

Only one count was recorded for this clone. The chain couples TRBV7-6 to TRBJ2-2, with 14 positions matching TRBD2. CDR1 and CDR2 from the germline V gene are SGHVS and FNYEAQ. Trimming took 5 bases from V and 6 from J; bases not matched to a gene: 11. This CDR3 contains 18 residues. Here the CDR3 DNA reads TGTGCCAGCAGCCCGGGACTAGCGGGAGAGGTCTTCGCCGGGGAGCTGTTTTTT. Translating gives CASSPGLAGEVFAGELFF. The complete variable domain, with remaining parts taken from reference TRBV7-6 and TRBJ2-2, reads GAGVSQSPRYKVTKRGQDVALRCDPISGHVSLYWYRQALGQGPEFLTYFNYEAQQDKSGLPNDRFSAERPEGSISTLTIQRTEQRDSAMYRCASSPGLAGEVFAGELFFGEGSRLTVL.

V and J are TRBV27 and TRBJ2-5; TRBD2 agrees at 7 bases. V shed 3 bases, J shed 4 bases, and the junction held 8 bases outside the gene matches. The CDR3 extends over 15 amino acids. The germline gives CDR1 MNHEY, CDR2 SMNVEV (reference sequence). CDR3 sequence (DNA): TGTGCCAGCAGTTTCACTAGCGCTGTTGGAGAGACCCAGTACTTC. It codes for CASSFTSAVGETQYF.

The J gene is TRBJ2-1, the V gene TRBV11-2; 13 nucleotides match TRBD2. In germline, CDR1 is SGHAT, CDR2 FQNNGV. V was clipped by 5 bases and J by 8 bases; unmatched bases: 6. There are 15 residues in the CDR3. The chain's CDR3 is CASSLTSGRGDEQFF. Written as DNA, the CDR3 is TGTGCCAGCAGCCTCACTAGCGGGAGGGGGGATGAGCAGTTCTTC.

V gene TRBV28 combines with J gene TRBJ1-5, with D uncertain. The CDR3 has 16 amino acids. Germline values: CDR1 MDHEN, CDR2 SYDVKM. The V end lost 3 bases, the J end lost 0 bases, and 12 bases lay between the germline ends. CDR3 protein: CASSFPSWDSNQPQHF. The CDR3 DNA follows: TGTGCCAGCAGTTTCCCCAGTTGGGATAGCAATCAGCCCCAGCATTTT.

The chain employs TRBV7-6 and TRBJ2-7; D gene uncertain. V was pared by 5 bases and J by 2 bases, with 13 bases between. This CDR3 region has 14 residues. The germline gives CDR1 SGHVS, CDR2 FNYEAQ. The chain's CDR3 is CASSPLVNAYEQYF. Here the CDR3 DNA reads TGTGCCAGCAGCCCGTTAGTGAATGCCTACGAGCAGTACTTC.

This chain joins TRBV5-1 and TRBJ2-1, with 9 positions matching TRBD1. Germline assignment: CDR1 SGHRS and CDR2 YFSETQ. The CDR3 runs 15 residues. The V and J ends lost 4 bases and 6 bases, in that order; junction bases with no gene match: 8. The CDR3 DNA follows: TGCGCCAGCAGCATCACCGGGACAGGGACCAATGAGCAGTTCTTC. It yields the protein CASSITGTGTNEQFF.

The chain uses TRBV6-5 and TRBJ2-5; 7 bases are shared with TRBD2. The J call may be wrong; the DNA end is better matched by TRBJ2-7. CDR3 length: 15 residues. Germline assignment: CDR1 MNHEY and CDR2 SVGAGI. The CDR3, as DNA: TGTGCCAGCAGTTACTACCCGGGAGGCAGGGACGAGCAGTACTTC. Translation: CASSYYPGGRDEQYF.

The rearrangement joins TRBV19 to TRBJ1-4, with a weak D call TRBD1 (6 bases). The germline V gene has CDR1 LNHDA and CDR2 SQIVND (reference sequence). CDR3 size: 13 residues. Deletions cut 9 bases from V and 0 bases from J, with 8 bases between. The CDR3 DNA reads TGTGCCAGCAGACAGGCAACTAATGAAAAACTGTTTTTT. Its translation is CASRQATNEKLFF.

This chain uses TRBV11-3 with TRBJ2-1; possibly TRBD1 for D (6 bases). CDR3 length: 15 amino acids. Deletions cut 4 bases from V and 0 bases from J, with 10 bases between. CDR1 and CDR2 from the germline V gene are SGHNT and YENEEA. CDR3 loop: CASSSQGYSYNEQFF. Here the CDR3 DNA reads TGTGCCAGCAGCTCCCAGGGGTACTCCTACAATGAGCAGTTCTTC.

This sequence joins TRBV7-8 and TRBJ2-7; the match to TRBD2 covers 7 bases. Germline CDR1 SGHVS, CDR2 FQNEAQ. The CDR3 has 14 residues. V lost 1 base, J lost 5 bases, and 5 bases stayed unmatched. The DNA of the CDR3 is TGTGCCAGCAGCTTAGTTGGGGGGGGAAACGAGCAGTACTTC. Residues: CASSLVGGGNEQYF.

The chain uses TRBV28 and TRBJ1-1; no definite D call. From germline, CDR1 is MDHEN and CDR2 SYDVKM. Trimming took 2 bases from V and 14 from J, leaving 18 bases between them. The CDR3 is 13 residues long. CDR3 region: CASSLVYGGRHFF. CDR3 DNA: TGTGCCAGCAGTTTAGTCTATGGCGGCCGGCACTTCTTT.

The rearrangement uses TRBV10-1 and TRBJ2-2; D may correspond to TRBD1 or TRBD2 (8 bases each). Germline V gene lookup returns CDR1 WNHNN and CDR2 SYGVQD (reference sequence). Trimming stripped 0 bases from V and 7 bases from J, with 21 bases between. This CDR3 has 18 amino acids. The CDR3 nucleotides are TGCGCCAGCAGTGAGTCGATGTACGACAGGGGACTAGGCGGGGAGCTGTTTTTT. This sequence encodes CASSESMYDRGLGGELFF.

J is TRBJ1-1 and V is TRBV11-3; TRBD1 matches at 7 bases. With 5 bases clipped from V and 0 bases from J, the junction kept 9 bases outside the gene matches. The CDR3 totals 16 residues. In germline, CDR1 is SGHNT, CDR2 YENEEA. CDR3 in amino acids: CASSHPRTGLNTEAFF. The CDR3 region has the DNA TGTGCCAGCAGCCACCCGAGGACAGGATTGAACACTGAAGCTTTCTTT.

This chain links TRBV7-9 with TRBJ2-2; 10 bases are a match to TRBD2. V shed 2 bases and J 4 bases; nucleotides not matched to a gene: 7. From germline, CDR1 is SEHNR and CDR2 FQNEAQ (reference sequence). CDR3 length: 17 amino acids. The CDR3 loop is CASSLYPSGRVTGELFF. CDR3 sequence (DNA): TGTGCCAGCAGCTTATATCCTAGCGGGAGAGTCACCGGGGAGCTGTTTTTT.

This chain links TRBV19 with TRBJ2-1, with a possible D match to TRBD2 (6 bases). Germline V gives CDR1 LNHDA, CDR2 SQIVND (reference sequence). The CDR3 extends over 13 amino acids. V gave up 3 bases and J gave up 6 bases, with 9 bases separating them. CDR3 DNA sequence: TGTGCCAGTAGTATCACGGAGGGCAATGAGCAGTTCTTC. This translates into CASSITEGNEQFF.

The V and J genes are TRBV19 and TRBJ2-5; the match to TRBD2 covers 10 bases. Germline loops: CDR1 LNHDA, CDR2 SQIVND (reference sequence). Trimming took 7 bases from V and 1 from J; bases not matched to a gene: 6. The CDR3 is made up of 15 amino acids. This chain's CDR3 is CASTLAGGSQETQYF. Here the CDR3 DNA reads TGTGCCAGTACATTAGCGGGAGGCTCCCAAGAGACCCAGTACTTC.

V is TRBV27 and J is TRBJ2-1; D is uncertain. Germline CDR1 reads MNHEY; CDR2 reads SMNVEV (reference sequence). The CDR3 is 16 residues long. Trimming shortened V by 0 bases and J by 0 bases, and 9 bases separated the two germline ends. For the CDR3, the DNA is TGTGCCAGCAGTTTATCGGGGTGGAGCTCCTACAATGAGCAGTTCTTC. The encoded protein is CASSLSGWSSYNEQFF.

The chain recombines TRBV29-1 with TRBJ2-7; no reliable D call. The CDR3 has 13 residues. The ends were cut back, 6 bases at V and 0 bases at J, with 12 bases in the middle. The germline gives CDR1 SQVTM, CDR2 ANQGSEA. The DNA for the CDR3 is TGCAGCGTCCTCGGAGTGGGCTCCTACGAGCAGTACTTC. Protein: CSVLGVGSYEQYF.

This sequence joins TRBV9 and TRBJ2-3; TRBD2 agrees at 9 bases. The V gene end was trimmed by 6 bases and the J gene end by 6 bases; junction bases not matched to a gene: 8. Germline-derived CDR1 and CDR2 are SGDLS and YYNGEE. The CDR3 loop spans 14 amino acids. The CDR3 here is CASNPGTSRDTQYF. In DNA, the CDR3 is TGTGCCAGCAACCCCGGGACTAGCCGGGATACGCAGTATTTT. Drawing the rest from reference TRBV9 and TRBJ2-3, the complete variable domain is DSGVTQTPKHLITATGQRVTLRCSPRSGDLSVYWYQQSLDQGLQFLIQYYNGEERAKGNILERFSAQQFPDLHSELNLSSLELGDSALYFCASNPGTSRDTQYFGPGTRLTVL.

In its sample, this clone is medium-sized. The same CDR3 also results from other DNA sequences found in this sample. The V gene is TRBV4-1, the J gene TRBJ2-1; D is unresolved. Germline loops: CDR1 MGHRA, CDR2 YSYEKL. The V and J ends lost 0 bases and 10 bases respectively, with 7 bases between them. The CDR3 extends over 12 amino acids. The CDR3: CASSQEGLEQFF. CDR3 nucleotides: TGCGCCAGCAGCCAAGAGGGTCTGGAGCAGTTCTTC.

The chain joins TRBV6-4 to TRBJ2-1; 8 nucleotides match TRBD2. Trimming cost V 5 bases and J 1 base; bases outside gene matches: 4. Germline V gene lookup returns CDR1 MRHNA and CDR2 SNTAGT. The CDR3 spans 15 residues. CDR3 nucleotides: TGTGCCAGCAGTAGTGCGGGAGGTTCCTACAATGAGCAGTTCTTC. Translated, it gives CASSSAGGSYNEQFF.

This chain connects TRBV2 to TRBJ2-5, with TRBD1 matching 9 bases. Germline CDR1 reads SNHLY; CDR2 reads FYNNEI. Trimming cost V 9 bases and J 1 base; bases outside gene matches: 12. This CDR3 has 16 amino acids. CDR3 bases: TGTGCCAGTACCTTTACAGGGGGCATTAGCCAAGAGACCCAGTACTTC. Translating it yields CASTFTGGISQETQYF.